The 28 T cell receptor beta chains reported below all come from one sample, sequenced in a study of blood T cell repertoires in COVID-19. Only in-frame clones appear in the TCRdb table, and some are missing; sequencing was by immunoSEQ multiplex PCR. In the table there are 250,000 or so clones, around 90% of which are singletons. Sequences were obtained from PBMCs or T cells enriched from blood (not recorded which). These receptors were collected from a man in his forties or fifties who had been exposed to COVID-19.

This rearrangement joins TRBV2 to TRBJ2-1; the match to TRBD1 covers 9 bases. CDR3 size: 14 residues. Germline assignment: CDR1 SNHLY and CDR2 FYNNEI. V shed 6 bases, J shed 2 bases, and the junction held 2 bases outside the gene matches. CDR3 sequence: CASRRDRAYNEQFF. DNA of the CDR3: TGTGCCAGCAGAAGGGACAGGGCCTACAATGAGCAGTTCTTC.

This chain joins TRBV11-2 and TRBJ2-5; tentatively, D is TRBD1 (5 bases). Germline-derived CDR1 and CDR2 are SGHAT and FQNNGV. The length of the CDR3 is 14 residues. Trimming stripped 5 bases from V and 2 bases from J, with 12 bases between. CDR3 amino acids: CASSRRVQQETQYF. The CDR3 coding sequence is TGTGCCAGCAGCCGCAGGGTGCAACAAGAGACCCAGTACTTC.

This chain uses TRBV4-1 with TRBJ2-5, with 11 bases identical to TRBD2. The V gene's germline CDR1 is MGHRA and CDR2 YSYEKL. With V trimmed by 1 base and J by 0 bases, 4 bases remained unmatched. This CDR3 has 17 residues. As DNA, the CDR3 is TGCGCCAGCAGCCAAGGGCTAGCGGGGGGTAACCAAGAGACCCAGTACTTC. Amino acids: CASSQGLAGGNQETQYF.

V usage is TRBV30 and J usage is TRBJ1-4; TRBD1 is a possible D gene (5 bases). Germline V CDR1 and CDR2: GTSNPN, SVGIG (reference sequence). This CDR3 is built from 15 residues. V lost 5 bases and J lost 7, with 20 bases in between. In nucleotides, the CDR3 is TGTGCCTGGCGATTGCGGGGGACTGGGCGTGAAAAACTGTTTTTT. This sequence encodes CAWRLRGTGREKLFF.

Here the CDR3 reads CAWLNMGAELYNEQFF. The CDR3 bases are TGTGCCTGGTTGAATATGGGGGCCGAGTTGTACAATGAGCAGTTCTTC. The gene calls are TRBV30 and TRBJ2-1; D might be TRBD1 (6 bases). V was clipped by 5 bases and J by 4 bases, with 21 bases between them. CDR3 length: 16 residues. Germline V gives CDR1 GTSNPN, CDR2 SVGIG (reference sequence).

The CDR3 loop reads CASSVATWTSGGLDTQYF. CDR3 bases: TGTGCCAGCAGCGTAGCTACCTGGACTAGCGGGGGCCTAGATACGCAGTATTTT. The rearrangement links TRBV9 to TRBJ2-3; 13 nucleotides agree with TRBD2. Germline CDR1 is SGDLS and CDR2 is YYNGEE. The CDR3 sequence is 18 residues long. Trimming cost V 0 bases and J 5 bases; bases outside gene matches: 9.

For the CDR3, the DNA is TGTGCCAGCAGCCACGGACTAGCGGGAGTCGAGCAGTACGTC. It is translated as CASSHGLAGVEQYV. This chain joins TRBV5-4 and TRBJ2-7; TRBD2 aligns across 13 bases. Germline lookup yields CDR1 SGHNT and CDR2 YYREEE (reference sequence). With V trimmed by 4 bases and J by 6 bases, 4 bases remained unmatched. The CDR3 is made up of 14 amino acids.

The genes are TRBV27 and TRBJ2-2, with 10 bases lining up with TRBD2. Germline V gene data show CDR1 as MNHEY and CDR2 as SMNVEV (reference sequence). Trimming took 6 bases from V and 4 from J; bases not matched to a gene: 14. This CDR3 has 18 residues. The CDR3: CASSPRAASGRVTGELFF. CDR3 coding DNA: TGTGCCAGCAGCCCTAGGGCAGCTAGCGGGAGAGTCACCGGGGAGCTGTTTTTT.

The rearrangement uses TRBV5-1 and TRBJ1-1, with D uncertain. The germline V gene has CDR1 SGHRS and CDR2 YFSETQ. V lost 1 base and J 2 bases, leaving 9 bases between the germline ends. The CDR3 is 14 amino acids. CDR3 coding DNA: TGCGCCAGCAGCTTGACAAATCAAAACACTGAAGCTTTCTTT. This codes for CASSLTNQNTEAFF.

The rearrangement joins TRBV20-1 to TRBJ2-1, with 7 nucleotides matching TRBD2. The length of the CDR3 is 14 residues. Trimming took 3 bases from V and 9 from J; bases not matched to a gene: 11. CDR1 and CDR2 from the germline V gene are DFQATT and SNEGSKA (reference sequence). The CDR3 is CSASPPSGSLEQFF. The CDR3 DNA reads as TGCAGTGCTAGTCCGCCTAGCGGAAGTCTTGAGCAGTTCTTC.

The count of this clone is one. The chain links TRBV28 to TRBJ2-1; perhaps TRBD1 as D (5 bases). CDR3 length equals 12 residues. The germline gives CDR1 MDHEN, CDR2 SYDVKM. DNA for the CDR3: TGTGCAACGGGCAGGGCCTACAATGAGCAGTTCTTC. Its protein product is CATGRAYNEQFF.

The chain joins TRBV28 to TRBJ1-2, with D unresolved. The V and J ends lost 2 bases and 3 bases respectively, with 16 bases between them. The CDR3 loop spans 16 amino acids. CDR1 MDHEN and CDR2 SYDVKM come from the germline V gene. CDR3 DNA sequence: TGTGCCAGCAGTTTACGGTTGGGGTTGCGGGACTATGGCTACACCTTC. This gives the protein CASSLRLGLRDYGYTF.

This sequence joins TRBV27 and TRBJ1-1, with D maybe TRBD1 (5 bases). The V gene's germline CDR1 is MNHEY and CDR2 SMNVEV (reference sequence). V was clipped by 5 bases and J by 4 bases, with 14 bases between them. The CDR3 loop spans 14 amino acids. The CDR3 loop is CASSARRRATEAFF. The CDR3 nucleotides are TGTGCCAGCAGTGCCCGTCGCAGGGCCACTGAAGCTTTCTTT.

This clone was seen once. The V gene is TRBV25-1, the J gene TRBJ1-2; D may be TRBD1 (5 bases). This CDR3 spans 13 amino acids. The V gene's germline CDR1 is MGHDK and CDR2 SYGVNS. Trimming took 3 bases from V and 5 from J, leaving 10 bases between them. CDR3 in amino acids: CASSDPRTYGYTF. DNA of the CDR3: TGTGCCAGCAGTGATCCCCGGACATATGGCTACACCTTC.

The chain employs TRBV6-1 and TRBJ2-7; possible D gene TRBD2, 5 bases. The CDR3 has 16 amino acids. The V end was cut by 2 bases, the J end by 0 bases, with 14 bases between. Germline loops: CDR1 MNHNS, CDR2 SASEGT. The CDR3 nucleotides are TGTGCCAGCAGTGAAACGGGGTCAGCAGACTCCTACGAGCAGTACGTC. Protein sequence: CASSETGSADSYEQYV.

The rearrangement links TRBV13 to TRBJ1-1; no firm D call. The CDR3 runs 12 residues. Looked up from germline, CDR1 is PRHDT and CDR2 is FYEKMQ (reference sequence). V lost 5 bases, J lost 10 bases, and 14 bases lay in between. The CDR3 coding sequence is TGTGCCAGCAGCCCTGGGAGGAGGGCAGCTTTCTTT. It specifies CASSPGRRAAFF.

The chain carries TRBV28 and TRBJ2-7; 9 positions match TRBD2. The CDR3 covers 13 residues. Germline V gene lookup returns CDR1 MDHEN and CDR2 SYDVKM. With V trimmed by 5 bases and J by 4 bases, 3 bases remained unmatched. The CDR3 coding sequence is TGTGCCAGCAGTGGGACTAGCTCGTACGAGCAGTACGTC. Protein: CASSGTSSYEQYV.

The V and J genes are TRBV3-1 (or the pseudogene TRBV3-2) and TRBJ1-3; no clear D. The CDR3 runs 14 residues. Trimming left V 4 bases short and J 6 bases short, with 13 bases between. Germline values: CDR1 LGHDT, CDR2 YNNKEL (reference sequence). The CDR3 reads CASSPAGRENTIYF. CDR3 bases: TGTGCCAGCAGCCCGGCGGGTCGCGAAAACACCATATATTTT.

The chain is built from TRBV5-4 and TRBJ2-3; TRBD2 aligns across 10 bases. In germline, CDR1 is SGHNT, CDR2 YYREEE (reference sequence). CDR3 length equals 16 residues. V was clipped by 0 bases and J by 4 bases; unmatched bases: 5. The CDR3 loop reads CASSLAQRGGPDTQYF. In DNA, the CDR3 is TGTGCCAGCAGCTTGGCCCAGCGGGGGGGCCCAGATACGCAGTATTTT.

The genes are TRBV6-2 or TRBV6-3 and TRBJ1-2, with 7 bases aligning to TRBD1. Per the germline V gene, CDR1 is MNHEY and CDR2 is SVGEGT. This CDR3 is built from 16 residues. The junction had 12 bases not matched to a gene; V was cut back by 5 bases and J by 3 bases. The CDR3 sequence is CASSRLAGQTYYGYTF. CDR3 coding DNA: TGTGCCAGCAGTAGACTGGCGGGACAGACCTACTATGGCTACACCTTC.

This chain connects TRBV18 to TRBJ2-7; weak D call: TRBD1 (5 bases). Trimming cost V 3 bases and J 3 bases, with 9 bases left between them. Germline V gene lookup returns CDR1 KGHSH and CDR2 LQKENI. The CDR3 is 13 amino acids. In DNA, the CDR3 is TGTGCCAGCTCACCGGACATGGGCTACGAGCAGTACTTC. Its translation: CASSPDMGYEQYF.

CDR3 DNA sequence: TGTGCCAGCAGCCACCAACTGGCCTCGACTAGCGGGAAGGGGAATGAGCAGTTCTTC. It codes for CASSHQLASTSGKGNEQFF. The rearrangement uses TRBV7-9 and TRBJ2-1; 11 nucleotides match TRBD2. The CDR3 totals 19 residues. The junction had 19 bases not matched to a gene; V was cut back by 5 bases and J by 7 bases. Germline CDR1 SEHNR, CDR2 FQNEAQ (reference sequence).

This chain links TRBV7-9 with TRBJ1-1, with TRBD1 matching 9 bases. Trimming at V came to 5 bases and at J to 2 bases, leaving 6 bases not matched to a gene. The CDR3 totals 15 residues. CDR1 SEHNR and CDR2 FQNEAQ come from the germline V gene (reference sequence). The CDR3: CASSLTGGYNTEAFF. CDR3 bases: TGTGCCAGCAGCCTTACAGGGGGCTATAACACTGAAGCTTTCTTT.

This clone was picked up one time. The chain is built from TRBV27 and TRBJ1-1; 7 nucleotides agree with TRBD1. The CDR3 sequence is 15 residues long. CDR1 and CDR2 from the germline V gene are MNHEY and SMNVEV (reference sequence). Unmatched junction bases numbered 13, after V lost 5 bases and J lost 7 bases. CDR3 bases: TGTGCCAGCAGTGGCAGAACTAGGGGGCATTTTGAAGCTTTCTTT. As protein: CASSGRTRGHFEAFF.

The chain combines TRBV28 with TRBJ2-1, with 10 bases identical to TRBD2. V shed 3 bases, J shed 0 bases, and the junction held 8 bases outside the gene matches. This CDR3 region has 18 residues. Germline V lookup: CDR1 MDHEN, CDR2 SYDVKM. Here the CDR3 reads CASSFGLAEMSSYNEQFF. The CDR3 bases are TGTGCCAGCAGTTTCGGACTAGCGGAAATGAGCTCCTACAATGAGCAGTTCTTC.

The gene calls are TRBV6-5 and TRBJ2-5, with D unresolved. Trimming took 4 bases from V and 4 from J, leaving 13 bases between them. The V gene's germline CDR1 is MNHEY and CDR2 SVGAGI. The CDR3 consists of 14 residues. CDR3 coding DNA: TGTGCCAGCAGTTCGACGATGACGGGAGAGACCCAGTACTTC. Residues: CASSSTMTGETQYF.

The chain joins TRBV5-1 to TRBJ1-2; TRBD1 aligns across 9 bases. This CDR3 is 14 amino acids long. With 4 bases clipped from V and 13 bases from J, the junction kept 14 bases outside the gene matches. Germline-derived CDR1 and CDR2 are SGHRS and YFSETQ. DNA for the CDR3: TGCGCCAGCAGCCTTCTCGGGACAGGGAACCCCCCCACCTTC. It translates to CASSLLGTGNPPTF. Full variable domain (remainder filled in from reference TRBV5-1 and TRBJ1-2): KAGVTQTPRYLIKTRGQQVTLSCSPISGHRSVSWYQQTPGQGLQFLFEYFSETQRNKGNFPGRFSGRQFSNSRSEMNVSTLELGDSALYLCASSLLGTGNPPTFGSGTRLTVV.

This clone was observed once. The rearrangement joins TRBV4-1 to TRBJ1-5, with TRBD1 matching over 10 bases. The V gene end was trimmed by 0 bases and the J gene end by 7 bases; junction bases not matched to a gene: 9. The CDR3 sequence is 17 residues long. CDR1 is MGHRA, CDR2 YSYEKL, per germline. The CDR3 coding sequence is TGCGCCAGCAGCCAAGACCCGGGACAGGGGAGGGGACAGCCCCAGCATTTT. Translation gives CASSQDPGQGRGQPQHF.